This T cell receptor (beta chain) was captured by sequencing in a study of CD4+ T cells in melanoma. Study-level points and caveats: A reported correlation linked neoantigen-specific CD4+ T cells to CD8+, macrophage and B cell function. Diverse differentiation states were reported for melanoma neoantigen-specific CD4+ T cells.

Germline loops: CDR1 LGHNA, CDR2 YNFKEQ. The CDR3 loop spans 13 amino acids. Trimming took 3 bases from V and 4 from J, leaving 10 bases between them. Measured with immunoSEQ multiplex PCR; TCRdb has only the in-frame clones, and not every one. The sample holds some 110,000 clones, 92% seen once. As concerns this clone: Its antigen is not identified.

The genes are TRBV4-2 and TRBJ2-7; perhaps TRBD1 as D (6 bases). The receptor comes from a human donor with melanoma. Sequencing input: peripheral blood. Here the CDR3 reads CASSHRTAYEQYF. The CDR3 bases are TGTGCCAGCAGCCATAGGACAGCATACGAGCAGTACTTC.